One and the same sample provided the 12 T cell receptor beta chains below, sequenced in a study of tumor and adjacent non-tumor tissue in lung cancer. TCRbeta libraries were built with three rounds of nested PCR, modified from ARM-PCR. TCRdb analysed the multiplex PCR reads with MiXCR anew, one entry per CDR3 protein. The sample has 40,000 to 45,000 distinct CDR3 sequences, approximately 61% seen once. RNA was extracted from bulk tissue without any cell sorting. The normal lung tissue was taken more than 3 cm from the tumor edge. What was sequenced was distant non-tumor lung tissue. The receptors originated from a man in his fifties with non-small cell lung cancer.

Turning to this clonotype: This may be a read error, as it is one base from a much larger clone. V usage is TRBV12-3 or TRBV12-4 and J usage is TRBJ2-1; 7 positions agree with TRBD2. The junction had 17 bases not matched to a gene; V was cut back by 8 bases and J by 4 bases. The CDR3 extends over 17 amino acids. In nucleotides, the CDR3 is TGTGCCAGCCGGTCCGGGTCAGGGACTAAGGGATACAATGAGCAGTTCTTC. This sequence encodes CASRSGSGTKGYNEQFF.

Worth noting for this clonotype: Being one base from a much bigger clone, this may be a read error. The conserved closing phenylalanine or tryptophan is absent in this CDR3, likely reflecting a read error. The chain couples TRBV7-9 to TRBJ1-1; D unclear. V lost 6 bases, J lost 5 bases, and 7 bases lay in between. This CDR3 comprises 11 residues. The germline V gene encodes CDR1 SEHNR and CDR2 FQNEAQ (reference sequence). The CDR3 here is CASRKWTEAFS. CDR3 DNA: TGTGCCAGCAGAAAGTGGACTGAAGCTTTCTCT.

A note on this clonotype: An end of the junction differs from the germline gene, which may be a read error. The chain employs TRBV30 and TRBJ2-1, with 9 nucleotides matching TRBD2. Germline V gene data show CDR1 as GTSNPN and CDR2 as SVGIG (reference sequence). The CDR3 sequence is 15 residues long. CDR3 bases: TGTACCTGGAGGCGACGACTAGCGGCATCCAATGAGCAGTTCTTC. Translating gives CTWRRRLAASNEQFF. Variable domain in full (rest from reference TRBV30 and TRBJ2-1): SQTIHQWPATLVQPVGSPLSLECTVEGTSNPNLYWYRQAAGRGLQLLFYSVGIGQISSEVPQNLSASRPQDRQFILSSKKLLLSDSGFYLCTWRRRLAASNEQFFGPGTRLTVL.

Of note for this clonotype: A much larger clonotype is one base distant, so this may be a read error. DNA of the CDR3: TGTACCAGCAGCGGACGGAGCTCGGCCTCTGAAGCTTTCTTT. Encoded protein: CTSSGRSSASEAFF. The chain has TRBV6-5 and TRBJ1-1; D call uncertain. This CDR3 has 14 amino acids. Germline values: CDR1 MNHEY, CDR2 SVGAGI.

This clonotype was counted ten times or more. CDR3 sequence reads: CASSLTLIENGYTF. The CDR3 DNA sequence: TGTGCCAGCAGCTTGACACTCATAGAGAATGGCTACACCTTC. The chain couples TRBV5-6 to TRBJ1-2; D gene ambiguous. V was shortened by 1 base and J by 6 bases, with 13 bases between the two germline ends. This CDR3 comprises 14 residues. In germline, CDR1 is SGHDT, CDR2 YYEEEE.

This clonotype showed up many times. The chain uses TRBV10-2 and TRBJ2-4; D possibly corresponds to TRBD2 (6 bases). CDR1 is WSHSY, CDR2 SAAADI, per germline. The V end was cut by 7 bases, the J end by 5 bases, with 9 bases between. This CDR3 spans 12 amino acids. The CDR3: CASTGGENIQYF. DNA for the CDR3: TGCGCCAGCACCGGCGGGGAAAACATTCAGTACTTC.

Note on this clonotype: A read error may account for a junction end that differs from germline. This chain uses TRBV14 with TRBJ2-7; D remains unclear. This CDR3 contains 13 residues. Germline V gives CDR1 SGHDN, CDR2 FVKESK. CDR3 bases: TGTGCCAGCAGCCTGGATGCCTCCTACGATCAGTACTTC. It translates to CASSLDASYDQYF.

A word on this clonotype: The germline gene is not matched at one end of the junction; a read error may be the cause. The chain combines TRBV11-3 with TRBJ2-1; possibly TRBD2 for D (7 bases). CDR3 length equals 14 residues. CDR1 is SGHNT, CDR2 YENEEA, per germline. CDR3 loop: CTSSLHRGGGEQFF. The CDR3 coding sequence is TGTACCAGCAGCTTACATCGAGGGGGGGGTGAGCAGTTCTTC.

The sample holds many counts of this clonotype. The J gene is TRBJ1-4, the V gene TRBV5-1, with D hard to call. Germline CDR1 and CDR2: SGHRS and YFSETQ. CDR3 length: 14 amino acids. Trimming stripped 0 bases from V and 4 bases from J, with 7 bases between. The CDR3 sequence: CASSLGGYNEKLFF. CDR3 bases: TGCGCCAGCAGCTTGGGCGGATATAATGAAAAACTGTTTTTT.

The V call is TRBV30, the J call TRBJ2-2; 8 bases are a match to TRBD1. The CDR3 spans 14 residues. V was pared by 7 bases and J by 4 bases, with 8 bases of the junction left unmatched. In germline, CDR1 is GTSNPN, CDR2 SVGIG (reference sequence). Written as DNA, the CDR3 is TGTGCCTATCCCGGGACAGGCGGCACCGGGGAGCTGTTTTTT. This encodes CAYPGTGGTGELFF.

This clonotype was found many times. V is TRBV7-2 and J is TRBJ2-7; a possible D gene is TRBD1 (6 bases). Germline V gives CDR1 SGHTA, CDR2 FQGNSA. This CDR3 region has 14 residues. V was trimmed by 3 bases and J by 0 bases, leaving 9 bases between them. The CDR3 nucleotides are TGTGCCAGCAGCTTCGACAGGAGCTCCTACGAGCAGTACTTC. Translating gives CASSFDRSSYEQYF.

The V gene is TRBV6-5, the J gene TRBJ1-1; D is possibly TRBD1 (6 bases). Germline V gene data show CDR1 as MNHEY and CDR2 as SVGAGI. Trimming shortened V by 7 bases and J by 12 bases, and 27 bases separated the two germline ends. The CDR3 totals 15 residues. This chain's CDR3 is CASIVVRGGDALSFF. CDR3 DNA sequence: TGTGCCAGCATAGTGGTAAGGGGGGGTGACGCCCTGTCTTTCTTT.